What follows is one T cell receptor (beta chain) and its context. Its cognate antigen is unknown. This record belongs to a study of cytomegalovirus exposure and HLA in healthy donors. Findings of the study overall: Sequencing likely produced, as an artifact, a cluster of highly shared sequence variants. Association with HLA alleles at 0.05 false discovery rate was found for around 15,000 TCR beta sequences in a later analysis.

No CMV serostatus was recorded for this donor. Primers: 60 Vbeta forward and 13 Jbeta reverse. Original analysis: In a later analysis, of tens of millions of unique beta chains, roughly 9.9 million appeared in at least two donors. TCRdb's copy holds only in-frame clones and misses some; the assay was immunoSEQ multiplex PCR. V, J and clone size derive from that table, while D and trimming were established from the DNA sequence. This table has about 150,000 clones, about four fifths appearing once. This CDR3 is built from 15 residues. Trimming removed 8 bases from V and 3 bases from J; junction bases left unmatched: 9. In germline, CDR1 is MNHNY, CDR2 SVGAGI (reference sequence).

This clonotype originated in a human donor in good health. The sequenced sample consisted of PBMCs. The rearrangement uses TRBV6-6 and TRBJ1-3; 8 nucleotides align to TRBD1. The CDR3 DNA sequence: TGTGCCAGCGTACTACGGACAGGGAATGGAAACACCATATATTTT. It encodes CASVLRTGNGNTIYF.